The 13 T cell receptor beta chains given below trace back to one sample, sequenced in a study of molecular identifiers for immune sequencing clone quantification. TCRdb passed the PCR reads through MiXCR, listing each CDR3 protein once. The data hold about 640,000 distinct CDR3 sequences, with just under 20% observed a single time. Sequenced sample: naive CD8+ T cells from blood, with Jurkat cell RNA spiked in. Subset here: FACS-sorted CD8+CD4-CCR7+CD45RA+ naive T cells. The receptors originated from a human donor in good health. Some libraries in this study had Jurkat cell RNA spiked in.

This clonotype is a singleton in its sample. One base away lies a much larger clone, so this may be a sequencing read error. The chain has TRBV12-3 or TRBV12-4 and TRBJ1-1; no clear D gene. The CDR3 length is 13 residues. This CDR3 reads CVSSLVINDEAFF. CDR3 in DNA: TGTGTCAGCAGTTTAGTTATCAACGATGAAGCTTTCTTT.

Remarks on this clonotype: A read error may be the cause here, since a much bigger clone is one base away. V is TRBV4-1 and J is TRBJ2-7; possible D gene TRBD1, 5 bases. Germline CDR1 MGHRA, CDR2 YSYEKL. The CDR3 covers 12 residues. In DNA form, the CDR3 reads TGCGCCAGCAGCCTCAACAGGTACGTGCAGTACTTC. This codes for CASSLNRYVQYF.

This clonotype occurred many times. The chain uses TRBV20-1 and TRBJ2-7, with 7 bases aligning to TRBD1. The trim removed 0 bases at V and 3 bases at J, leaving 5 bases unmatched. CDR1 is DFQATT and CDR2 is SNEGSKA in the germline V gene (reference sequence). CDR3 length equals 14 residues. As DNA, the CDR3 is TGCAGTGCTAGAGATTACGGGGACAGCTACGAGCAGTACTTC. Its protein is CSARDYGDSYEQYF.

This clonotype was detected once. With a much larger clone just one base away, this may be a read error. The chain recombines TRBV30 with TRBJ2-3; maybe TRBD1 (6 bases). This CDR3 comprises 15 residues. Germline V lookup: CDR1 GTSNPN, CDR2 SVGIG (reference sequence). CDR3 in DNA: TGTGCCAGGAGTGTGGGGGCCCAAAGCACAGATACGCAGTATTTT. Translation: CARSVGAQSTDTQYF.

A remark on this clonotype: This may be a read error: a much more frequent sequence differs by one nucleotide. V usage is TRBV27 and J usage is TRBJ2-3; 10 bases align to TRBD2. Germline assignment: CDR1 MNHEY and CDR2 SMNVEV (reference sequence). This CDR3 comprises 15 residues. CDR3 in amino acids: CASSVSSGGSDTRYF. The DNA for the CDR3 is TGTGCCAGCAGTGTCTCTAGCGGGGGCTCAGATACGCGGTATTTT.

This clonotype was counted many times. The chain recombines TRBV7-9 with TRBJ2-5, with 7 bases fitting TRBD1. The V segment lost 4 bases and the J segment 1 base; nucleotides outside the gene matches: 6. The V gene's germline CDR1 is SEHNR and CDR2 FQNEAQ (reference sequence). The CDR3 length is 15 residues. The CDR3 sequence is CASSWDRTRQETQYF. The CDR3 DNA follows: TGTGCCAGCAGCTGGGACAGAACCCGCCAAGAGACCCAGTACTTC.

This clonotype was seen more than once but under ten times. As DNA, the CDR3 is TGTGCCAGTAGTGCCCTCGACAGACAAGAGACCCAGTACTTC. It encodes CASSALDRQETQYF. The chain recombines TRBV19 with TRBJ2-5; D possibly corresponds to TRBD1 (5 bases). The CDR3 runs 14 residues. V lost 5 bases and J 2 bases, leaving 12 bases between the germline ends. Germline V lookup: CDR1 LNHDA, CDR2 SQIVND (reference sequence).

This clonotype was counted ten times or more. The CDR3 nucleotides are TGTGCCAGCAGCGTATCCCCCCGGACGTACCAAGAGACCCAGTACTTC. This sequence encodes CASSVSPRTYQETQYF. The genes are TRBV9 and TRBJ2-5; D is unclear. CDR1 is SGDLS, CDR2 YYNGEE, per germline. The CDR3 runs 16 residues. Deletions cut 1 base from V and 0 bases from J, with 13 bases between.

At least ten counts were recorded for this clonotype. CDR3 DNA sequence: TGCGCCAGCAGCCAAGATCGTGGGTTCGGGTCACCCCTCCACTTT. Translation gives CASSQDRGFGSPLHF. The chain joins TRBV4-3 to TRBJ1-6, with no clear D. This CDR3 has 15 residues. V was clipped by 0 bases and J by 10 bases, with 13 bases between them. Germline loops: CDR1 LGHNA, CDR2 YSLEER.

This CDR3 reads CASGRTGGGETQYF. The CDR3 DNA is TGCGCCAGCGGACGGACAGGGGGCGGGGAGACCCAGTACTTC. The V and J genes are TRBV5-1 and TRBJ2-5; 11 positions agree with TRBD1. V was clipped by 7 bases and J by 5 bases; unmatched bases: 7. The CDR3 extends over 14 amino acids. Per germline, CDR1 SGHRS and CDR2 YFSETQ.

This clonotype was observed at least ten times. This chain uses TRBV29-1 with TRBJ1-1; 10 nucleotides align to TRBD1. With V trimmed by 7 bases and J by 10 bases, 9 bases remained unmatched. The germline gives CDR1 SQVTM, CDR2 ANQGSEA. The CDR3 is 12 residues long. CDR3 sequence: CSAQTGGIGAFF. The DNA for the CDR3 is TGCAGCGCCCAGACAGGGGGCATTGGAGCTTTCTTT.

This clonotype was found many times. The chain couples TRBV4-1 to TRBJ2-2; no definite D call. Germline CDR1 and CDR2: MGHRA and YSYEKL. V was cut by 0 bases and J by 7 bases, with 12 bases left in between. The CDR3 spans 15 residues. In DNA, the CDR3 is TGCGCCAGCAGCCAAGAAACAGCTCGAGGCGGGGAGCTGTTTTTT. The encoded protein is CASSQETARGGELFF.

This clonotype was counted ten times or more. The chain recombines TRBV9 with TRBJ2-3; no clear D gene. V shed 0 bases and J shed 1 base, with 9 bases lying between them. The length of the CDR3 is 15 residues. Germline-derived CDR1 and CDR2 are SGDLS and YYNGEE. CDR3 loop: CASSVDGRGTDTQYF. The CDR3 DNA reads as TGTGCCAGCAGCGTAGACGGAAGGGGCACAGATACGCAGTATTTT. Full variable domain (rest looked up from reference TRBV9 and TRBJ2-3): DSGVTQTPKHLITATGQRVTLRCSPRSGDLSVYWYQQSLDQGLQFLIQYYNGEERAKGNILERFSAQQFPDLHSELNLSSLELGDSALYFCASSVDGRGTDTQYFGPGTRLTVL.